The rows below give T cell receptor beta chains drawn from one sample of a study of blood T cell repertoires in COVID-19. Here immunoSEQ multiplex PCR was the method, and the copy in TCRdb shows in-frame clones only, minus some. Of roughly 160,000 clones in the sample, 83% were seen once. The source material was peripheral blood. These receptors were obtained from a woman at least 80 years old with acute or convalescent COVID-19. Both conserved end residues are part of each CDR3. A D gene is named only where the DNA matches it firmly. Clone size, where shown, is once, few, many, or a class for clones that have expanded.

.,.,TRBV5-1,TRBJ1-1,CASSYQGNTEAFF,TGCGCCAGCAGCTATCAGGGGAACACTGAAGCTTTCTTT
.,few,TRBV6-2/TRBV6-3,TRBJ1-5,CASSYPGRIQPQHF,TGTGCCAGCAGTTACCCAGGGCGCATTCAGCCCCAGCATTTT
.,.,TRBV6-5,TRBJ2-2,CASSIEFTGELFF,TGTGCCAGCAGCATAGAATTCACCGGGGAGCTGTTTTTT
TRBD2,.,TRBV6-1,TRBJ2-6,CASSEAGTTGANVLTF,TGTGCCAGCAGTGAAGCGGGGACTACTGGGGCCAACGTCCTGACTTTC
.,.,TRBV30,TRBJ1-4,CAWGAYGGDEKLFF,TGTGCCTGGGGTGCCTACGGAGGGGATGAAAAACTGTTTTTT
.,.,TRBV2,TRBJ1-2,CASSENGEGTFGYTF,TGTGCCAGCAGTGAAAATGGGGAGGGGACTTTTGGCTACACCTTC
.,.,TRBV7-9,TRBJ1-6,CASSLTRGFNSPLHF,TGTGCCAGCAGCTTAACCCGCGGGTTTAATTCACCCCTCCACTTT
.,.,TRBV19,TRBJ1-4,CASTSADGRGEKLFF,TGTGCCAGTACCTCGGCGGACGGAAGGGGTGAAAAACTGTTTTTT
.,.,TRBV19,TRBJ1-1,CASSIRGGAFF,TGTGCCAGTAGTATTAGGGGGGGAGCTTTCTTT
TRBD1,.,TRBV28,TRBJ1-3,CASSFRGTGGYGNTIYF,TGTGCCAGCAGTTTCCGGGGGACAGGGGGCTATGGAAACACCATATATTTT
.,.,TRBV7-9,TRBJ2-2,CASSSTETGYTGELFF,TGTGCCAGCAGCTCGACAGAAACAGGGTACACCGGGGAGCTGTTTTTT
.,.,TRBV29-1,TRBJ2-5,CSVAGFAETQYF,TGCAGCGTAGCCGGGTTTGCGGAGACCCAGTACTTC
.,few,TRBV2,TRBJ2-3,CASSESYTQYF,TGTGCCAGCAGTGAATCATATACGCAGTATTTT
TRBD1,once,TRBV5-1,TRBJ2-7,CASTNPGQGVNEQYF,TGCGCCAGTACCAACCCGGGACAGGGCGTCAACGAGCAGTACTTC
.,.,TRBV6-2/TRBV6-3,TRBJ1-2,CASSYPRQKINYGYTF,TGTGCCAGCAGTTACCCAAGACAGAAAATTAACTATGGCTACACCTTC
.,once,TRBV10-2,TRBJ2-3,CASSLVADATDTQYF,TGCGCCAGCAGCCTTGTAGCGGACGCCACAGATACGCAGTATTTT
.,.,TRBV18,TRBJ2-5,CASSPVPGQETQYF,TGTGCCAGCTCACCAGTACCAGGGCAAGAGACCCAGTACTTC
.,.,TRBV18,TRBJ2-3,CASSPPGRTSTDTQYF,TGTGCCAGCTCACCACCGGGGAGGACGAGCACAGATACGCAGTATTTT
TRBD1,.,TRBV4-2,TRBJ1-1,CASSPQGASWNTEAFF,TGTGCCAGCAGCCCCCAGGGGGCATCGTGGAACACTGAAGCTTTCTTT
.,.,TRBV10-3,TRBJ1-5,CAISVGEFSNQPQHF,TGTGCCATCAGTGTCGGGGAATTTAGCAATCAGCCCCAGCATTTT
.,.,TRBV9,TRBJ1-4,CASSPPPGGIGEKLFF,TGTGCCAGCAGCCCCCCGCCCGGCGGGATCGGGGAAAAACTGTTTTTT
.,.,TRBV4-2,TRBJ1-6,CASSQAQGDTVLHF,TGTGCCAGCAGCCAAGCACAGGGCGACACGGTCCTCCACTTT
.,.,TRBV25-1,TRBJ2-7,CASSSPGITGEQYF,TGTGCCAGCAGTAGCCCGGGAATAACGGGGGAGCAGTACTTC
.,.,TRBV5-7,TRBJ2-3,CASNFIVQGMTDTQYF,TGTGCCAGCAATTTCATCGTGCAGGGAATGACAGATACGCAGTATTTT
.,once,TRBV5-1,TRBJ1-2,CASSLLGAADGYTF,TGCGCCAGCAGCTTGTTAGGGGCTGCGGATGGCTACACCTTC
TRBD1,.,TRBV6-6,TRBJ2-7,CASRIPGQGAQWHF,TGTGCCAGCAGAATACCGGGACAGGGGGCGCAATGGCACTTC
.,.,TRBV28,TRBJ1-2,CASSLGSQGGYTF,TGTGCCAGCAGTTTGGGGTCCCAGGGCGGCTACACCTTC
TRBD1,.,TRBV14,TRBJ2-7,CASSGTGGGEQYF,TGTGCCAGCAGCGGGACAGGTGGAGGCGAGCAGTACTTC
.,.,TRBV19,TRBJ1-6,CASTSSYNSPLHF,TGTGCCAGTACCTCCTCCTATAATTCACCCCTCCACTTT
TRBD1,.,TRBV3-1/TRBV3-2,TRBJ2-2,CASSQSRTGGTGELFF,TGTGCCAGCAGCCAGTCCCGGACAGGGGGCACCGGGGAGCTGTTTTTT
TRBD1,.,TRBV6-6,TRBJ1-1,CASVLDRVNTEAFF,TGTGCCAGCGTTTTGGACAGGGTGAACACTGAAGCTTTCTTT
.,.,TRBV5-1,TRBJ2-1,CASSLLGGSYNEQFF,TGCGCCAGCAGCTTGCTCGGGGGCTCCTACAATGAGCAGTTCTTC
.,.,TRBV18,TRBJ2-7,CASSPDGGLYEQYF,TGTGCCAGCTCCCCCGACGGAGGACTCTACGAGCAGTACTTC
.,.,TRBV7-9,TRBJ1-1,CASSLEQNTEAFF,TGTGCCAGCAGCTTAGAACAGAACACTGAAGCTTTCTTT
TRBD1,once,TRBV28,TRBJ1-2,CASSSSGGSSYTF,TGTGCCAGCAGTTCCTCAGGGGGCTCGAGCTACACCTTC
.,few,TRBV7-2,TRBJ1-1,CASSLDSFETEAFF,TGTGCCAGCAGCTTAGACAGTTTCGAAACTGAAGCTTTCTTT
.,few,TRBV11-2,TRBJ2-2,CASSSYRRGTGELFF,TGTGCCAGCAGCTCATATAGGAGGGGCACCGGGGAGCTGTTTTTT
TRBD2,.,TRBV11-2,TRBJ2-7,CASSQTPAGKLYEQYF,TGTGCCAGCAGCCAGACCCCAGCGGGGAAGCTATACGAGCAGTACTTC
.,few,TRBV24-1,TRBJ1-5,CATSDPRTEAGNQPQHF,TGTGCCACCAGTGACCCAAGGACGGAGGCCGGCAATCAGCCCCAGCATTTT
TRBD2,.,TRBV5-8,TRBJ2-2,CASSLVAGVRTGELFF,TGTGCCAGCAGCTTAGTAGCGGGAGTACGGACCGGGGAGCTGTTTTTT
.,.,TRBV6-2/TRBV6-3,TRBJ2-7,CASSYSMGAYEQYF,TGTGCCAGCAGTTACTCGATGGGAGCCTACGAGCAGTACTTC
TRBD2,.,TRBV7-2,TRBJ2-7,CASSLARLAVYEQYF,TGTGCCAGCAGCTTAGCCCGACTAGCGGTCTACGAGCAGTACTTC
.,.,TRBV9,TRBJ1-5,CASSVASNQPQHF,TGTGCCAGCAGCGTAGCTTCCAATCAGCCCCAGCATTTT
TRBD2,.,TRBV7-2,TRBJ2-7,CASSLFGGWEGNYEQYF,TGTGCCAGCAGCTTATTTGGAGGCTGGGAGGGAAACTACGAGCAGTACTTC
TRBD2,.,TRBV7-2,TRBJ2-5,CASSLGGLAWETQYF,TGTGCCAGCAGCTTAGGAGGACTAGCATGGGAGACCCAGTACTTC
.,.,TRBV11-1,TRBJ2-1,CASSPDSLPQFF,TGTGCCAGCAGCCCTGACAGCCTCCCGCAGTTCTTC
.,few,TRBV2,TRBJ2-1,CASSEYNEQFF,TGTGCCAGCAGTGAATATAATGAGCAGTTCTTC
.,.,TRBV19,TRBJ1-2,CASRETGVYGYTF,TGTGCCAGTAGGGAGACAGGTGTCTATGGCTACACCTTC
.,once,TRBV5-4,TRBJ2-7,CASSRGGGRALEQYF,TGTGCCAGCAGCCGAGGAGGGGGGAGGGCCCTCGAGCAGTACTTC
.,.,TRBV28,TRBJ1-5,CASSLRGQPQHF,TGTGCCAGCAGTTTAAGAGGTCAGCCCCAGCATTTT
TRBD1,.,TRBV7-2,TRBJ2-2,CASSLERGRSGELFF,TGTGCCAGCAGCTTAGAGAGGGGGCGGTCCGGGGAGCTGTTTTTT
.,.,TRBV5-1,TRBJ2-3,CASSFAGAILTDTQYF,TGCGCCAGCAGCTTTGCGGGGGCCATTCTCACAGATACGCAGTATTTT
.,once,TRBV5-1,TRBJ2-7,CASSLPGASSYEQYF,TGCGCCAGCAGCTTGCCGGGTGCGAGCTCCTACGAGCAGTACTTC
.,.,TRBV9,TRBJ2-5,CASSVGGGQETQYF,TGTGCCAGCAGCGTAGGGGGAGGCCAAGAGACCCAGTACTTC
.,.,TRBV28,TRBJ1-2,CASRPGGKDGYTF,TGTGCCAGCAGGCCTGGGGGGAAGGATGGCTACACCTTC
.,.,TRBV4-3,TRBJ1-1,CASSQATGSPGTEAFF,TGCGCCAGCAGCCAAGCGACAGGCAGCCCCGGCACTGAAGCTTTCTTT